This T cell receptor (beta chain) derives from a study of OX40 agonist ivuxolimab in advanced cancers. As for the study in general: Eligibility rules accepted prior anti-PD-1, anti-PD-L1 or anti-CTLA-4 therapy, and approximately 40% had some.

Study-level points and caveats: CD8+ T cells showed, on average, more clonal expansion than CD4+ cells.

Profiled with immunoSEQ multiplex PCR; TCRdb holds only in-frame clones, not every one. Among about 89,000 clones, around 90% were seen once, and the ten largest hold 0.71%. Regarding this clone: Its antigen remains unidentified.

At baseline, cycle 4 day 1, and cycle 7 day 1, blood was sampled. This TCR was recovered from an adult with an advanced solid tumor such as melanoma, head and neck, liver or kidney cancer. The specimen was CD4+ or CD8+ T cells sorted from blood, collected in a trial of the OX40 agonist ivuxolimab.

CDR3 coding DNA: TGCGCCAGCACAAACAATGGGGTACAAGAGACCCAGTACTTC. The encoded protein is CASTNNGVQETQYF. This chain links TRBV5-1 with TRBJ2-5; D remains unclear. CDR3 length: 14 amino acids. Trimming shortened V by 6 bases and J by 2 bases, and 14 bases separated the two germline ends. Germline-derived CDR1 and CDR2 are SGHRS and YFSETQ.